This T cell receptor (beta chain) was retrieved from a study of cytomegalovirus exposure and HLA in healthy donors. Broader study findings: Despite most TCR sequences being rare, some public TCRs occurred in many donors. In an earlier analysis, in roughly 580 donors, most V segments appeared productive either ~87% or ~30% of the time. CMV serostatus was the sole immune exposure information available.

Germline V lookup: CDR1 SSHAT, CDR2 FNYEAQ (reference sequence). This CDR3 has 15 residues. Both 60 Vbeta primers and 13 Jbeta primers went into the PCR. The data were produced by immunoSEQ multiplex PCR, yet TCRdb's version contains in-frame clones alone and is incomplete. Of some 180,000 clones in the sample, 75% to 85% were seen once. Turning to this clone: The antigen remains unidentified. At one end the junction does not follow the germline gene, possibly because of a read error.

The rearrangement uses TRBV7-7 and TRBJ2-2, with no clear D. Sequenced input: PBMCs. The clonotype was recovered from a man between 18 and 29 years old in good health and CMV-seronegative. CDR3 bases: TGTGCTAGCAGCTCCCATTCTGAGTCGGGCGGGGAGCTGTTTTTT. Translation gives CASSSHSESGGELFF.